This T cell receptor (beta chain) originates from a study of T cell responses to AZD1222 COVID-19 vaccine. Per germline, CDR1 MNHNY and CDR2 SVGAGI (reference sequence). The CDR3 extends over 15 amino acids. V trimming: 5 bases; J trimming: 5 bases; junction bases outside the gene matches: 8. Generated by immunoSEQ multiplex PCR, the TCRdb table keeps only in-frame clones and is missing some. The repertoire holds 93,000 or so clones, with 91% as singletons. The sample in question was peripheral blood, obtained on day 0 of AZD1222 vaccination. The origin of this receptor is an adult in good health. The chain carries TRBV6-6 and TRBJ1-4; TRBD1 agrees at 7 bases. The CDR3 nucleotides are TGTGCCAGCAGTCGGGGACAGCCCGAAAATGAAAAACTGTTTTTT. Translated, it gives CASSRGQPENEKLFF.